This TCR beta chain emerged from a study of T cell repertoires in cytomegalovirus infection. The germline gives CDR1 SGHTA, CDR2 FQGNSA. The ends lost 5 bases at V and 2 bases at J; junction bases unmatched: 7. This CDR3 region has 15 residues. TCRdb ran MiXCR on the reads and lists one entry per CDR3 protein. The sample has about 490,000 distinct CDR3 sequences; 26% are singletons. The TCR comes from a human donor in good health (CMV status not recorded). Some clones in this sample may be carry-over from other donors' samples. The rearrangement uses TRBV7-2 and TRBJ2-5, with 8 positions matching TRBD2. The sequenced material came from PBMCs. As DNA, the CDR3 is TGTGCCAGCAGCATGAGCGGGAGTGGGCAAGAGACCCAGTACTTC. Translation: CASSMSGSGQETQYF.